Included here is one TCR beta chain sequence, with context. The antigen remains undetermined. Sequence at one end of the junction differs from germline and may be a read error. An amount of RNA that ranged from roughly 0.5 to 1 ug was reverse transcribed with random hexamers. Multiplex immunoSEQ PCR targeted 54 Vbeta and 13 Jbeta TCR beta segments. TCRdb called the immunoSEQ multiplex PCR reads again in MiXCR, with one record for every CDR3 protein. The sample carries hundreds of thousands of distinct CDR3 sequences, just under 95% recorded once. High-throughput TCR beta sequencing covered peripheral CD8+ and CD4+ T cells. TEMRA cells were FACS-enriched, while CD8+ and CD4+ T cells were negatively isolated. The CDR3 is 11 amino acids. Germline V gene data show CDR1 as DFQATT and CDR2 as SNEGSKA (reference sequence). This sample is drawn from a study of CD8 T cells in Susac syndrome. General study points: The study recognized that its TCR sequencing and HLA analysis covered a relatively small number of individuals.

Sequencing was performed on CD4+ T cells from PBMCs. The J gene is TRBJ1-1, the V gene TRBV20-1, with unresolved D. This TCR was sampled from a human donor with multiple sclerosis. The CDR3 is CSARASTEVFF. CDR3 nucleotide sequence: TGCAGTGCTAGGGCTTCCACTGAAGTTTTCTTT.